This record concerns one T cell receptor (beta chain) sequence. The antigen is unknown. This sample stems from a study of regulatory T cells in long-lasting Graves disease. The V segment lost 5 bases and the J segment 2 bases; nucleotides outside the gene matches: 3. The germline CDR1 and CDR2 sequences are SGHTA and FQGNSA. This CDR3 is 14 amino acids long. Findings of the study overall: The sample size was small, and this may have reduced accuracy.

Described time point: newly diagnosed GD, antithyroid drugs for less than 3 months. Following extraction of RNA from PBMCs, that RNA was used to make the TCR library. Investigators report Graves' disease was diagnosed under American Thyroid Association guidelines. The TCR beta library used iRepertoire HTBI primers with Arm-PCR amplification of CDR3. TCRdb ran MiXCR on the multiplex PCR reads and lists one entry per CDR3 protein. The sample contains 370,000 or so distinct CDR3 sequences, 15% to 20% of which appear only once. The sample was also linked to a second study, of T cells in Graves' hyperthyroidism and ophthalmopathy. That work adds: Researchers barred patients who had uncontrolled infection, other autoimmune disease, pregnancy or lactation. Most thyroid clonotypes expanded above 0.001 were also detected in blood.

The receptor was isolated from a woman aged 18-29 years with Graves disease. The V call is TRBV7-2, the J call TRBJ2-5, with 9 bases identical to TRBD2. The specimen was peripheral blood mononuclear cells (PBMCs), collected at new diagnosis, from a patient treated with antithyroid drugs. Here the CDR3 reads CASSRLAAQETQYF. CDR3 sequence (DNA): TGTGCCAGCAGCCGACTAGCGGCACAAGAGACCCAGTACTTC.